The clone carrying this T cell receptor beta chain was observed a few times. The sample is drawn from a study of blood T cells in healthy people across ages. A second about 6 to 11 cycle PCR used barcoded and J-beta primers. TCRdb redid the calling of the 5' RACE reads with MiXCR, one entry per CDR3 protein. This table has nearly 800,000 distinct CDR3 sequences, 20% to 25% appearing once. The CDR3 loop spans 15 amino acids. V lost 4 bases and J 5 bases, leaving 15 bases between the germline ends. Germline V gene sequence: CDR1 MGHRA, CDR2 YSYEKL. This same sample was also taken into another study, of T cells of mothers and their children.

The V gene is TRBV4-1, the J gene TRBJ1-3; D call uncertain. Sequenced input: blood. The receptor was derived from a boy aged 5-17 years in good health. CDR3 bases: TGCGCCAGCAGCCCACAGACGGGTTCAAGAAACACCATATATTTT. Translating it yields CASSPQTGSRNTIYF.